The rows below give T cell receptor beta chains drawn from one sample of a study of cytomegalovirus exposure and HLA in healthy donors. TCRdb keeps only in-frame clones here, not all; method: immunoSEQ multiplex PCR. The sample includes around 150,000 clones, roughly four fifths of them seen just once. The sample taken for sequencing was PBMCs. These receptors originate from a man over 45 in good health and CMV-seropositive. The CDR3 runs from the conserved cysteine through the conserved F or W. Each record gives: V gene, clone size, D gene, J gene, CDR3 protein, CDR3 DNA. A D gene is named only where the DNA matches it firmly. Only part of the rows carry a size: once, few, many, or a class if the clone is expanded.

v_call: TRBV7-8
clone_size: -
d_call: TRBD1
j_call: TRBJ2-7
cdr3_aa: CASSRTDRDPYEQYF
cdr3_nt: TGTGCCAGCAGCCGAACGGACAGGGATCCCTACGAGCAGTACTTC

v_call: TRBV28
clone_size: -
d_call: -
j_call: TRBJ2-1
cdr3_aa: CASSLRREQFF
cdr3_nt: TGTGCCAGCAGTTTACGCAGGGAACAGTTCTTC

v_call: TRBV5-1
clone_size: -
d_call: TRBD1
j_call: TRBJ1-6
cdr3_aa: CASSLGRTGSIISPLHF
cdr3_nt: TGCGCCAGCAGCTTGGGTCGGACAGGGAGTATAATTTCACCCCTCCACTTT

v_call: TRBV30
clone_size: -
d_call: -
j_call: TRBJ1-1
cdr3_aa: CAWSGVGLSLNTEAFF
cdr3_nt: TGTGCCTGGAGTGGGGTCGGGTTGAGTTTGAACACTGAAGCTTTCTTT

v_call: TRBV7-9
clone_size: -
d_call: TRBD1
j_call: TRBJ2-3
cdr3_aa: CASSLGGTGDIGTDTQYF
cdr3_nt: TGTGCCAGCAGCTTGGGGGGGACAGGGGATATTGGAACAGATACGCAGTATTTT

v_call: TRBV6-1
clone_size: -
d_call: -
j_call: TRBJ1-5
cdr3_aa: CASSEAKAYSNQPQHF
cdr3_nt: TGTGCCAGCAGTGAAGCGAAAGCTTATAGCAATCAGCCCCAGCATTTT

v_call: TRBV29-1
clone_size: -
d_call: -
j_call: TRBJ1-2
cdr3_aa: CSVAAGERRGYTF
cdr3_nt: TGCAGCGTCGCAGCAGGGGAGAGACGAGGCTACACCTTC

v_call: TRBV29-1
clone_size: -
d_call: -
j_call: TRBJ2-3
cdr3_aa: CSPYSDTQYF
cdr3_nt: TGCAGCCCTTATTCAGATACGCAGTATTTT

v_call: TRBV7-3
clone_size: -
d_call: -
j_call: TRBJ2-3
cdr3_aa: CASSLMLIEGDTQYF
cdr3_nt: TGTGCCAGCAGCTTAATGCTTATCGAGGGAGATACGCAGTATTTT

v_call: TRBV9
clone_size: once
d_call: TRBD2
j_call: TRBJ2-2
cdr3_aa: CASSVTSGRGNTGELFF
cdr3_nt: TGTGCCAGCAGCGTGACTAGCGGGAGGGGCAACACCGGGGAGCTGTTTTTT

v_call: TRBV6-1
clone_size: -
d_call: -
j_call: TRBJ1-5
cdr3_aa: CASSETDRRYQPQHF
cdr3_nt: TGTGCCAGCAGTGAAACCGACAGGAGGTATCAGCCCCAGCATTTT

v_call: TRBV19
clone_size: -
d_call: TRBD1
j_call: TRBJ1-2
cdr3_aa: CASSPGQKNYGYTF
cdr3_nt: TGTGCCAGTAGCCCGGGACAGAAAAACTATGGCTACACCTTC

v_call: TRBV5-1
clone_size: many
d_call: TRBD1
j_call: TRBJ1-6
cdr3_aa: CASSYGQGSFLGSPLHF
cdr3_nt: TGCGCCAGCAGCTACGGACAGGGGTCCTTCTTGGGGTCACCCCTCCACTTT

v_call: TRBV29-1
clone_size: -
d_call: TRBD1
j_call: TRBJ2-7
cdr3_aa: CSVPGQGYGQYF
cdr3_nt: TGCAGCGTCCCTGGACAGGGGTACGGGCAGTACTTC

v_call: TRBV6-5
clone_size: -
d_call: -
j_call: TRBJ1-3
cdr3_aa: CASSYIRGSGNTIYF
cdr3_nt: TGTGCCAGCAGTTACATTAGGGGCTCTGGAAACACCATATATTTT

v_call: TRBV28
clone_size: few
d_call: -
j_call: TRBJ1-1
cdr3_aa: CASSFAGGDTEAFF
cdr3_nt: TGTGCCAGCAGTTTTGCGGGGGGGGACACTGAAGCTTTCTTT

v_call: TRBV2
clone_size: once
d_call: -
j_call: TRBJ1-2
cdr3_aa: CASSESGRGGVGYTF
cdr3_nt: TGTGCCAGCAGTGAATCTGGGCGCGGGGGGGTTGGCTACACCTTC

v_call: TRBV30
clone_size: once
d_call: -
j_call: TRBJ2-7
cdr3_aa: CAWSVQSHEQYF
cdr3_nt: TGTGCCTGGAGTGTACAATCCCACGAGCAGTACTTC

v_call: TRBV9
clone_size: -
d_call: TRBD1
j_call: TRBJ1-2
cdr3_aa: CASSEGDREKFYTF
cdr3_nt: TGTGCCAGCAGCGAGGGGGACAGGGAAAAATTCTACACCTTC

v_call: TRBV18
clone_size: -
d_call: TRBD2
j_call: TRBJ2-5
cdr3_aa: CASSPLAGGQETQYF
cdr3_nt: TGTGCCAGCTCACCTCTAGCGGGGGGCCAAGAGACCCAGTACTTC

v_call: TRBV6-5
clone_size: -
d_call: -
j_call: TRBJ2-3
cdr3_aa: CASGGEGGITDTQYF
cdr3_nt: TGTGCCAGCGGGGGGGAGGGGGGCATTACAGATACGCAGTATTTT

v_call: TRBV18
clone_size: -
d_call: -
j_call: TRBJ1-4
cdr3_aa: CASSPSGGGKYEKLFF
cdr3_nt: TGTGCCAGCTCACCGTCCGGGGGAGGAAAATATGAAAAACTGTTTTTT

v_call: TRBV4-3
clone_size: -
d_call: -
j_call: TRBJ2-3
cdr3_aa: CASSQVAGTSTDTQYF
cdr3_nt: TGCGCCAGCAGCCAAGTGGCGGGGACTAGCACAGATACGCAGTATTTT

v_call: TRBV20-1
clone_size: -
d_call: -
j_call: TRBJ2-7
cdr3_aa: CSAATYEQYF
cdr3_nt: TGCAGTGCTGCCACTTACGAGCAGTACTTC

v_call: TRBV19
clone_size: -
d_call: TRBD1
j_call: TRBJ1-5
cdr3_aa: CASRGTANQPQHF
cdr3_nt: TGTGCCAGTAGGGGGACAGCCAATCAGCCCCAGCATTTT

v_call: TRBV7-2
clone_size: -
d_call: -
j_call: TRBJ2-7
cdr3_aa: CASSFREGIYEQYF
cdr3_nt: TGTGCCAGCAGCTTCCGCGAGGGAATATACGAGCAGTACTTC

v_call: TRBV5-6
clone_size: -
d_call: -
j_call: TRBJ1-2
cdr3_aa: CASSLEGRGDYGYTF
cdr3_nt: TGTGCCAGCAGCTTGGAGGGTCGGGGGGACTATGGCTACACCTTC

v_call: TRBV11-3
clone_size: -
d_call: -
j_call: TRBJ2-1
cdr3_aa: CASSLDRGSYNEQFF
cdr3_nt: TGTGCCAGCAGCTTAGACAGGGGCTCCTACAATGAGCAGTTCTTC

v_call: TRBV7-9
clone_size: -
d_call: TRBD1
j_call: TRBJ2-7
cdr3_aa: CASAPDRANYEQYF
cdr3_nt: TGTGCCAGCGCTCCCGACAGGGCCAACTACGAGCAGTACTTC

v_call: TRBV28
clone_size: -
d_call: TRBD2
j_call: TRBJ2-7
cdr3_aa: CASSSILGGLTIYEQYF
cdr3_nt: TGTGCCAGCAGTTCCATATTGGGGGGACTAACCATCTACGAGCAGTACTTC

v_call: TRBV15
clone_size: -
d_call: -
j_call: TRBJ1-1
cdr3_aa: CATSSRRTGNTEAFF
cdr3_nt: TGTGCCACCAGCAGTCGTAGGACGGGAAACACTGAAGCTTTCTTT

v_call: TRBV9
clone_size: few
d_call: TRBD1
j_call: TRBJ2-2
cdr3_aa: CASSVEQGARGELFF
cdr3_nt: TGTGCCAGCAGCGTAGAACAGGGGGCGAGAGGGGAGCTGTTTTTT

v_call: TRBV20-1
clone_size: once
d_call: -
j_call: TRBJ2-7
cdr3_aa: CSASAEQYF
cdr3_nt: TGCAGTGCTAGTGCCGAGCAGTACTTC

v_call: TRBV6-5
clone_size: -
d_call: -
j_call: TRBJ1-2
cdr3_aa: CASTDRPDYGYTF
cdr3_nt: TGTGCCAGCACCGACAGGCCAGACTATGGCTACACCTTC

v_call: TRBV7-9
clone_size: once
d_call: -
j_call: TRBJ1-6
cdr3_aa: CASSSGEYNSPLHF
cdr3_nt: TGTGCCAGCAGCTCGGGAGAATATAATTCACCCCTCCACTTT

v_call: TRBV7-2
clone_size: -
d_call: -
j_call: TRBJ2-3
cdr3_aa: CASSPGSSTDTQYF
cdr3_nt: TGTGCCAGCAGTCCCGGGTCGAGCACAGATACGCAGTATTTT

v_call: TRBV20-1
clone_size: -
d_call: -
j_call: TRBJ2-7
cdr3_aa: CSARRLEQYF
cdr3_nt: TGCAGTGCGAGGAGGCTCGAGCAGTACTTC

v_call: TRBV4-2
clone_size: -
d_call: TRBD2
j_call: TRBJ2-1
cdr3_aa: CASSPTSGSEWRNEQFF
cdr3_nt: TGTGCCAGCAGTCCGACTAGCGGGAGTGAATGGCGCAATGAGCAGTTCTTC

v_call: TRBV7-9
clone_size: -
d_call: TRBD2
j_call: TRBJ2-7
cdr3_aa: CASSSTLTSGKTYEQYF
cdr3_nt: TGTGCCAGCAGCTCCACCCTCACTAGCGGGAAAACCTACGAGCAGTACTTC

v_call: TRBV2
clone_size: -
d_call: -
j_call: TRBJ2-7
cdr3_aa: CASRAHYEQYF
cdr3_nt: TGTGCCAGCAGAGCGCACTACGAGCAGTACTTC

v_call: TRBV5-1
clone_size: once
d_call: TRBD1
j_call: TRBJ2-5
cdr3_aa: CASSGTGGLKAQYF
cdr3_nt: TGCGCCAGCAGCGGCACAGGGGGCTTAAAGGCCCAGTACTTC

v_call: TRBV2
clone_size: -
d_call: -
j_call: TRBJ2-5
cdr3_aa: CASSYTGGEETQYF
cdr3_nt: TGTGCCAGCAGTTACACAGGGGGGGAAGAGACCCAGTACTTC

v_call: TRBV6-5
clone_size: -
d_call: -
j_call: TRBJ1-2
cdr3_aa: CASSYPGDGYTF
cdr3_nt: TGTGCCAGCAGTTACCCCGGGGATGGCTACACCTTC

v_call: TRBV19
clone_size: -
d_call: -
j_call: TRBJ1-1
cdr3_aa: CASTPGSFMNTEAFF
cdr3_nt: TGTGCCAGTACCCCAGGATCCTTCATGAACACTGAAGCTTTCTTT